This T cell receptor (beta chain) was obtained from a study of T-cell reconstitution after alpha-beta-depleted transplantation in children. Germline V lookup: CDR1 SQVTM, CDR2 ANQGSEA. CDR3 length: 15 amino acids. V was pared by 6 bases and J by 0 bases, with 4 bases of the junction left unmatched. Researchers prepared the TCRbeta library using unique molecular identifiers, the study reports. TCRdb redid the calling of the PCR reads with MiXCR, one entry per CDR3 protein. The sample yields about 540,000 distinct CDR3 sequences, roughly 27% seen once. The sample in question was PBMCs, obtained before TCRalphabeta/CD19-depleted stem cell transplant. This TCR was sampled from a boy under three years old with Wiskott-Aldrich syndrome, due to receive a stem cell transplant. The gene calls are TRBV29-1 and TRBJ2-1, with TRBD2 identical over 11 bases. The CDR3 DNA sequence: TGCAGCGTGGGGGGACTAGCGGCCTCCTACAATGAGCAGTTCTTC. Translated, it gives CSVGGLAASYNEQFF.